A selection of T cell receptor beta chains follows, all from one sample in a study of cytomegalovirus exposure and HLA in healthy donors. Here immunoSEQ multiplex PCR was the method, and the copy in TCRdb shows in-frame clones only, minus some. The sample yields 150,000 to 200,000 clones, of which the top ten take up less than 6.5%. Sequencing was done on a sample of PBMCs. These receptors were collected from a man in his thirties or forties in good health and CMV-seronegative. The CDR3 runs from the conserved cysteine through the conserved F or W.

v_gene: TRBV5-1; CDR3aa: CASSLGRGGTDTQYF
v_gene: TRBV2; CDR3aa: CASSELAGVSYEQYF
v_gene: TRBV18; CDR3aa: CASSPRATVDNEQFF
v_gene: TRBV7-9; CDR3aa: CASSSRGLLYEQYF
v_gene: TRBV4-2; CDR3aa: CASSRTVSYEQYF
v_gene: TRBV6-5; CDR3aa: CASSSGLAIGELFF
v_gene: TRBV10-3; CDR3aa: CAISGQNLPEAFF
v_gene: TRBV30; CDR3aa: CAWDRTETEAFF
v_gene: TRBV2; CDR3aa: CASGGVGEKLFF
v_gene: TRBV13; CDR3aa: CASSHGLAGGGSYEQYF
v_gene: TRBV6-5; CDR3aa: CASSYLGRGNEQFF
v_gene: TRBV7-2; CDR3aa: CASSINPANYGYTF
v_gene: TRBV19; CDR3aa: CASRRDRKNTEAFF
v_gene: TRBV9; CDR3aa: CASSLGQPNYGYTF
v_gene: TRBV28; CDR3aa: CASNRPGTAYSNQPQHF
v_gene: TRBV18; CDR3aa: CASSPPGQDNEKLFF
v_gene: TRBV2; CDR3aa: CASILAGDEYGYTF
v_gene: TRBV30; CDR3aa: CAWSVQGGDTQYF
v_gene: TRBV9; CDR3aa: CASSPPQGGANVLTF
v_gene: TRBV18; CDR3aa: CASSPRALNTEAFF
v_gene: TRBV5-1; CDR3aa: CASSEEISFQETQYF
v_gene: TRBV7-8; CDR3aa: CASSPMGQPATNEKLFF
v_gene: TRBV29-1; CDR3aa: CSVSHGTSGDNEQFF
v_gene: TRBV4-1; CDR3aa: CASSQETDGYTF
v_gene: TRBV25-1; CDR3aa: CASTREPNTEAFF
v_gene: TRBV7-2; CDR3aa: CASSLVPVFGNQPQHF
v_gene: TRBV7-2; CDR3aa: CASSLAARGNNQPQHF
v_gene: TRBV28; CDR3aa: CASRPPDMLGTDTQYF